This T cell receptor beta chain was identified during a study of cytomegalovirus exposure and HLA in healthy donors (dated by TCRdb to about 2017). Concerning the study at large: An earlier analysis of 587 of the donors reported approximately 260 Gb of sequence data and around 110 million unique TCR beta sequences obtained from some 170 million T cells. Every discovery cohort repertoire had been produced on one sequencing platform. Both class I and class II loci were covered by HLA typing, at four-digit resolution. The study aimed to test whether signatures of past pathogen exposure could be identified by cataloging public T cell receptors. Rather than drawing on any new phenotypic data, the later analysis identified candidate immune exposures from TCR beta sequences and the way those sequences occurred across donors. Among a few hundred genotyped donors of the cohort, an average of roughly 240,000 unique TCR beta nucleotide sequences were sequenced per donor, around 20% of them non-productive. In an earlier analysis of 500 to 650 of the donors, high-throughput TCR beta sequencing was used to judge whether each TCR beta V gene segment behaved as functional or pseudogenic. Genome-wide SNP genotypes for about 65% of the roughly 670 donors were used in a later genetic analysis, which treated that subset as a discovery cohort. The number of typed donors differed by locus: about 620-640 for A, B, C, DRB1 and DQB1; 500 to 550 for DQA1; 606 for DPA1; and 450 to 480 for DPB1. Using immunosequencing, the study profiled T cell repertoires from approximately 700 subjects and related those repertoires to cytomegalovirus serostatus. To study patterns of TCR occurrence, a later analysis re-analyzed previously published TCR beta repertoires from 550 to 800 donors and added high-resolution HLA genotyping. An early release covering roughly 580 HLA-typed donors comprised approximately 300 gigabases of sequencing data and roughly 85 million unique TCR sequences. Four or five DR-DQ haplotypes were handled as single units for association and clustering because linkage in the cohort was strong. In addition to the first cohort of 666 subjects, a separate validation cohort of approximately 120 different subjects was used. Alongside the repertoire data, information on donor age, sex, ethnicity and CMV serostatus was compiled. Among the roughly 380 genotyped donors, around 81% belonged to the genetic ancestry cluster associated with self-reported Caucasian donors. To predict cytomegalovirus infection status, the study brought together high-throughput TCR immunosequencing, statistical association of individual TCRs with disease status, and machine learning.

Of note for this clone: There is no known antigen for this receptor. No base quality information exists; no much larger clone differs at one position.

In total, approximately 690 healthy bone marrow donors made up the cohort. At the time of sampling, every cohort member was nominally healthy, though immune exposures that went unrecorded were likely present. The donor tested CMV seropositive, placing the donor among the 250 to 350 seropositive members of the cohort. Each donor provided a peripheral blood sample, and peripheral blood mononuclear cells were used for TCR beta sequencing. The Qiagen DNeasy Blood Extraction Kit was used to extract genomic DNA from the blood cell samples. Receptor libraries were prepared by the immunoSEQ multiplex PCR assay. For the multiplex PCR, a mixture combining 60 forward primers for TCR Vbeta segments and 13 reverse primers for TCR Jbeta segments was used. A multiplex PCR assay on genomic DNA amplified the CDR3 region of rearranged TCR beta genes. On the Illumina HiSeq System, the amplified TCR beta libraries were sequenced as 87-base-pair reads. In the original analysis: A later analysis counted 75 million to 100 million unique TCR beta chains across the 690 or so repertoires, and about 10 million of these chains were shared by at least two donors. Raw reads were error-corrected and collapsed into unique sequences by a nearest-neighbor algorithm in which closely related sequences were merged to remove PCR and sequencing errors. To assign V, D and J gene segments, CDR3 sequences were aligned to IMGT reference sequences. For a sequence to be retained, at least a six-nucleotide match to both a V gene segment and a J gene segment was required. Rearrangements were called productive when the CDR3 lacked stop codons and stayed in frame with V and J; all others were non-productive. CDR3 was defined according to IMGT convention as the region running from the second conserved V-encoded cysteine to the conserved J-encoded phenylalanine. The earlier analysis of about 570 of the donors excluded any sequence lacking an unambiguous match to a single V gene segment. An earlier analysis of fewer than 750 of the donors classified V segments as functional when productive rearrangements were above 56.7% and as segregating when the standard deviation between donors was above 5%. To diagnose cytomegalovirus status from the catalog of TCR beta chain sequences, a statistical classification framework was built. In a later analysis, TCR nucleotide sequences were compared against IMGT/GENE-DB human TR gene sequences so that V and J genes could be assigned. The TCRdist pipeline was used in a later analysis to assign CDR3 sequences and most-parsimonious VDJ recombination scenarios. In a later analysis, each TCR beta chain was defined by its CDR3 amino acid sequence together with its V-gene family, and reads without a unique V-gene family were excluded. As a way to deal with suspected cross-contamination and a sequencing artifact, a later analysis dropped under 600 nucleotide sequences that were highly shared and had low generation probability. In a later analysis, a clonal expansion index for each public chain was calculated from normalized within-repertoire ranks of inferred template counts. In a later analysis, generation probabilities were computed with a VDJ recombination model fitted to out-of-frame rearrangements, and the resulting probabilities were checked against IGoR. Hypergeometric tests were used in a later analysis to score TCR-TCR, TCR-HLA and TCR-CMV co-occurrence, with a repertoire-size bias correction applied to the TCR pairs. A later analysis estimated false discovery rates by permuting HLA or CMV assignments 20 times. In a later analysis, co-occurring TCRs were grouped using DBSCAN, and TCRdist sequence similarity was added for clustering within HLA-allele-positive subsets. Repertoires with fewer than 30,000 or more than 120,000 public chains, plus five repertoires with anomalous nucleotide sharing, were excluded from co-occurrence clustering. TCRdb took this table from immuneACCESS and kept in-frame rearrangements with V and J called. Such tables lack part of the clones; where checked against another copy, unresolved V genes explain under half of the gap, and the rest is unexplained. V, J and clone size are those of that table, while D and trimming were read from the DNA. Here the sample has about 120,000 clones; less than 90% occur a single time. The ten largest clones capture 20% of the sample.

The research as a whole found: The classifier was reported to diagnose cytomegalovirus status with high specificity and sensitivity in both the original and validation cohorts. In a later analysis, some 17,000 TCR beta sequences were associated with specific HLA alleles at a false discovery rate of 0.05. In a later analysis, the rate of TCR association differed among HLA loci, with DRB1 alleles having the most associated TCRs and HLA-C alleles having the fewest. Most CMV-associated TCR beta chains appeared to be HLA-restricted in a later analysis, and the HLA associations seemed to be driven largely by CMV exposure. Only TCR beta chains were sequenced in this cohort, and the absence of alpha or paired-chain data limited detectable features. The authors suggested that the approach could potentially be extended to other disease states and immunological phenotypes. Correlated functional status among segregating V segments might reflect linkage disequilibrium, but an unknown experimental factor could not be ruled out. A later genetic analysis associated a missense DCLRE1C variant with V-gene and J-gene trimming of TCR beta chains, and an independent cohort replicated the association. Several of the top co-occurrence clusters appeared to be linked to parvovirus B19, influenza, CMV and Epstein-Barr virus, according to a later analysis. For the cohort, immune exposure information was limited to CMV serostatus. A group of highly shared sequence variants was considered likely to be a technical artifact of the sequencing pipeline. In vitro tests confirmed that a few of the cytomegalovirus-associated TCR beta chains recognize cytomegalovirus antigens. Broadly in line with IMGT annotations, most TCR beta V segments showed up in productive rearrangements about 90% or about 30% of the time in an earlier analysis of approximately 640 of the donors. HLA typing was unavailable for some donors at each locus, so association tests used only the typed subset. Sequencing depth was assumed to be roughly uniform across donors in the presence/absence analyses, though that assumption may not hold. Some IMGT-functional V segments, including TRBV6-2 and TRBV6-3, could not be told apart with the 87-base-pair reads, so those segments were excluded. A further reported finding was that TCR beta sequences accurately predicted the HLA-A and HLA-B alleles for most subjects in the first cohort. Because counts were too low, seventeen rarely observed V segments, including chromosome 9 orphons, were excluded from the earlier analysis of 500 to 700 of the donors. A total of 150 or so TCR beta chains were listed by the study as associated with cytomegalovirus. A later genetic analysis reported fewer N-insertions in productive TCRs among donors in an Asian-associated ancestry cluster than the roughly 700-donor mean. In a later analysis, HLA-associated TCR beta chains were found to be more clonally expanded and to have lower generation probabilities than equally common non-associated chains. When HLA alleles, especially DR and DQ, strongly co-occurred, attributing TCR associations to individual alleles was difficult. Across donors, most TCR sequences were observed very rarely, whereas some public TCRs were present in many individuals.

Cut back by 7 bases and 4 bases, the V and J ends lie 17 bases apart. The germline V gene (reference sequence) sets CDR1 to MNHEY and CDR2 to SMNVEV. The CDR3 goes from the cysteine to the phenylalanine over 14 residues. Of the read, only the CDR3 DNA is kept; its 42 bases are in frame from base 1. The rearranged segments are TRBV27 and TRBJ2-7, and TRBD1 may be the D gene, going by 6 matching bases. The specimen sequenced was PBMCs. The source is a man between 18 and 29 years old in good health and CMV-seropositive. The nucleotide sequence reads as follows: TGTGCCAGCAAATATCAGGGGATCACATACGAGCAGTACTTC. This yields the protein CASKYQGITYEQYF.